The 10 T cell receptor beta chains given below trace back to one sample, sequenced in a study of CD8+ T cells in alopecia areata. cDNA prepared by RNA extraction and subsequent reverse transcription served as the template for sequencing. Produced via immunoSEQ multiplex PCR; TCRdb's table is partial and in-frame only. Of around 140,000 clones in the sample, approximately 87% were seen once. Material: CD8+ T cells sorted from blood, obtained at week 0. The receptors derive from a human donor with alopecia areata.

This clone has more than one count but fewer than ten. This chain links TRBV29-1 with TRBJ2-7, with no clear D. This CDR3 contains 13 residues. CDR1 SQVTM and CDR2 ANQGSEA come from the germline V gene. V lost 1 base and J lost 2, with 9 bases in between. The CDR3 nucleotides read TGCAGCGTTGAAGGGACGTCTACCTACGAGCAGTACTTC. Translated: CSVEGTSTYEQYF.

The chain joins TRBV29-1 to TRBJ2-7; D is possibly TRBD1 (6 bases). Trimming shortened V by 7 bases and J by 0 bases, and 13 bases separated the two germline ends. Germline CDR1 SQVTM, CDR2 ANQGSEA. This CDR3 has 13 residues. The CDR3: CSATGPHSYEQYF. CDR3 DNA: TGCAGCGCGACAGGCCCTCACTCCTACGAGCAGTACTTC.

A remark on this clone: Other nucleotide sequences from this sample produce the same CDR3. The rearrangement links TRBV29-1 to TRBJ2-2, with D possibly being TRBD1 (5 bases). Germline V CDR1 and CDR2: SQVTM, ANQGSEA. The CDR3 has 13 amino acids. Trimming left V 4 bases short and J 0 bases short, with 6 bases between. The chain's CDR3 is CSVARANTGELFF. Written as DNA, the CDR3 is TGCAGCGTTGCCAGGGCGAACACCGGGGAGCTGTTTTTT.

A note on this clone: Compared with germline, one end of the junction differs, possibly owing to a read error. The V gene is TRBV6-5, the J gene TRBJ2-7; 11 nucleotides match TRBD1. CDR1 MNHEY and CDR2 SVGAGI come from the germline V gene. The CDR3 has 15 residues. The CDR3 region has the DNA TGTGCCGGCAGTCTCTGGGACAGGGGGGTAGACGAGCAGTACTTC. It is translated as CAGSLWDRGVDEQYF.

This clone was found once. The chain combines TRBV29-1 with TRBJ2-1; D possibly corresponds to TRBD1 (6 bases). The CDR3 consists of 14 residues. Germline V lookup: CDR1 SQVTM, CDR2 ANQGSEA. The ends were cut back, 1 base at V and 4 bases at J, with 11 bases in the middle. The CDR3 DNA reads TGCAGCGTTGAAGGGACAGCTTTTTACAATGAGCAGTTCTTC. Its protein is CSVEGTAFYNEQFF.

CDR3 DNA sequence: TGTGCCAGCAGTGGAGGAATCTTATACGAGCAGTACTTC. Translation gives CASSGGILYEQYF. The V call is TRBV2, the J call TRBJ2-7; D is undetermined. V lost 4 bases and J 4 bases, leaving 11 bases between the germline ends. The CDR3 contains 13 residues. Germline CDR1 is SNHLY and CDR2 is FYNNEI.

This clone was counted between two and nine times. The chain combines TRBV6-5 with TRBJ2-1; the D gene is possibly TRBD2 (6 bases). From germline, CDR1 is MNHEY and CDR2 SVGAGI. Trimming shortened V by 6 bases and J by 3 bases, and 15 bases separated the two germline ends. The CDR3 is 15 amino acids. The CDR3 nucleotides read TGTGCCAGCAGCTCTAGCGCCTTAGGCTACAATGAGCAGTTCTTC. Residues: CASSSSALGYNEQFF.

This clone was seen a single time. V and J are TRBV25-1 and TRBJ2-6; 8 positions match TRBD1. CDR1 and CDR2 from the germline V gene are MGHDK and SYGVNS. The CDR3 is 17 amino acids. V dropped 2 bases and J dropped 4; count of bases not matched to a gene: 7. The CDR3 DNA follows: TGTGCCAGCAGTGAAAGGCAGGGGGCGGTCGGGGCCAACGTCCTGACTTTC. It translates to CASSERQGAVGANVLTF.

Regarding this clone: The same CDR3 arises from other DNA sequences in this sample as well. This chain uses TRBV9 with TRBJ2-2, with D tentatively TRBD1 (6 bases). Trimming left V 4 bases short and J 3 bases short, with 13 bases between. The CDR3 has 15 residues. Germline V gene lookup returns CDR1 SGDLS and CDR2 YYNGEE. The CDR3 sequence is CASSHGRGYTGELFF. In DNA form, the CDR3 reads TGTGCCAGCAGCCATGGCAGGGGCTACACCGGGGAGCTGTTTTTT.

The rearrangement uses TRBV2 and TRBJ1-6; D gene uncertain. The V gene lost 2 bases and the J gene lost 9 bases, with 8 bases spanning the gap. Germline lookup yields CDR1 SNHLY and CDR2 FYNNEI. The CDR3 covers 13 residues. For the CDR3, the DNA is TGTGCCAGCAGTGAATGGGTTGGTTCACCCCTCCACTTT. Encoded protein: CASSEWVGSPLHF.